The 14 T cell receptor beta chains in this list originate from one sample, sequenced in a study of blood T cells in healthy people across ages. A J-beta primer mix and a sample-barcoded 5' primer were used in a second PCR of about 7 to 12 cycles. Each CDR3 protein is one row after TCRdb ran MiXCR on the 5' RACE reads. The sample holds hundreds of thousands of distinct CDR3 sequences; 62% are singletons and the top ten take 25% to 30%. The sample comprised blood. These receptor sequences come from a man aged 25 to 40 in good health.

This clonotype was detected only once. This sequence joins TRBV30 and TRBJ1-2; 9 bases agree with TRBD1. This CDR3 is built from 15 residues. The germline gives CDR1 GTSNPN, CDR2 SVGIG (reference sequence). V lost 0 bases, J lost 4 bases, and 6 bases stayed unmatched. The CDR3 DNA is TGTGCCTGGAGTGTGATCGGGACAGGGACCTATGGCTACACCTTC. Amino acids: CAWSVIGTGTYGYTF.

This rearrangement joins TRBV20-1 to TRBJ2-7; D may correspond to TRBD1 or TRBD2 (5 bases each). V was clipped by 6 bases and J by 3 bases, with 18 bases between them. Germline assignment: CDR1 DFQATT and CDR2 SNEGSKA (reference sequence). The CDR3 totals 14 residues. CDR3 sequence (DNA): TGCAGTGCCTCCCCCGGGACCGGCTACTACGAGCAGTACTTC. Amino acid sequence: CSASPGTGYYEQYF.

The chain combines TRBV7-9 with TRBJ2-7; D gene unclear. V was trimmed by 5 bases and J by 0 bases, leaving 14 bases between them. CDR1 and CDR2 (germline): SEHNR, FQNEAQ (reference sequence). The CDR3 loop spans 15 amino acids. Here the CDR3 reads CASSPSIRRSYEQYF. The CDR3 coding sequence is TGTGCCAGCAGCCCCTCCATCAGACGCTCCTACGAGCAGTACTTC.

The genes are TRBV20-1 and TRBJ2-7, with 8 nucleotides matching TRBD1. The CDR3 loop spans 12 amino acids. The junction had 4 bases not matched to a gene; V was cut back by 5 bases and J by 4 bases. Germline V gene sequence: CDR1 DFQATT, CDR2 SNEGSKA (reference sequence). CDR3 region: CSAGQGRYEQYF. The CDR3 DNA sequence: TGCAGTGCTGGACAGGGTCGATACGAGCAGTACTTC.

The J gene is TRBJ1-3, the V gene TRBV6-5; D ambiguous. Trimming removed 4 bases from V and 0 bases from J, with 13 bases in between. Germline values: CDR1 MNHEY, CDR2 SVGAGI. The CDR3 is made up of 16 amino acids. The DNA for the CDR3 is TGTGCCAGCAGTTCCAACGGGCCGAGCTCTGGAAACACCATATATTTT. Amino acids: CASSSNGPSSGNTIYF.

The chain has TRBV14 and TRBJ1-4; tentatively, D is TRBD1 (5 bases). Germline CDR1 and CDR2: SGHDN and FVKESK. V dropped 4 bases and J dropped 8 bases, with 17 bases sitting between them. The CDR3 is 15 residues long. The CDR3 here is CASSRGRPGGEKLFF. The CDR3 nucleotides read TGTGCCAGCAGCCGAGGACGCCCGGGGGGAGAAAAACTGTTTTTT.

This chain joins TRBV24-1 and TRBJ1-2; 8 bases align to TRBD1. The CDR3 is 13 residues long. Germline V gene lookup returns CDR1 KGHDR and CDR2 SFDVKD. V dropped 4 bases and J dropped 8; count of bases not matched to a gene: 5. The chain's CDR3 is CATSDGQGQGYTF. The CDR3 nucleotides are TGTGCCACCAGTGACGGACAGGGACAAGGCTACACCTTC.

V usage is TRBV6-5 and J usage is TRBJ2-7; D is unresolved. The germline CDR1 and CDR2 sequences are MNHEY and SVGAGI. CDR3 size: 12 residues. V lost 6 bases, J lost 2 bases, and 8 bases lay in between. CDR3 nucleotide sequence: TGTGCCAGCAGGGCCCTCCCCTACGAGCAGTACTTC. Its translation is CASRALPYEQYF.

CDR3: CASRGTGSTYGYTF. The DNA for the CDR3 is TGTGCCAGCAGAGGGACAGGGAGTACTTATGGCTACACCTTC. This chain connects TRBV5-6 to TRBJ1-2, with 9 bases aligning to TRBD1. The CDR3 extends over 14 amino acids. Germline lookup yields CDR1 SGHDT and CDR2 YYEEEE. V gave up 5 bases and J gave up 5 bases; unmatched junction bases: 7.

This clonotype was seen a handful of times. CDR3 nucleotides: TGTGCCAGCAGTGAACCGGGACAGCTTCCCTACGAGCAGTACTTC. Translated, it gives CASSEPGQLPYEQYF. The rearrangement joins TRBV27 to TRBJ2-7, with 7 bases identical to TRBD1. The V segment lost 5 bases and the J segment 2 bases; nucleotides outside the gene matches: 9. Germline CDR1 and CDR2: MNHEY and SMNVEV (reference sequence). The CDR3 runs to 15 residues.

The genes are TRBV2 and TRBJ2-5; 7 positions match TRBD1. The CDR3 has 14 amino acids. The germline V gene encodes CDR1 SNHLY and CDR2 FYNNEI. V shed 4 bases, J shed 2 bases, and the junction held 4 bases outside the gene matches. CDR3 nucleotides: TGTGCCAGCAGTGCTAGGACAGGACAAGAGACCCAGTACTTC. Translating gives CASSARTGQETQYF.

This clonotype came up a few times. V gene TRBV7-2 combines with J gene TRBJ1-6; D is unresolved. Germline V gene lookup returns CDR1 SGHTA and CDR2 FQGNSA. The CDR3 consists of 12 residues. The V end was cut by 1 base, the J end by 8 bases, with 3 bases between. CDR3 sequence: CASSLVDSPLHF. The CDR3, as DNA: TGTGCCAGCAGCTTAGTGGATTCACCCCTCCACTTT.

This chain connects TRBV4-3 to TRBJ1-2; 10 bases map to TRBD1. Trimming cost V 1 base and J 4 bases; bases outside gene matches: 6. The CDR3 spans 16 residues. The germline CDR1 and CDR2 sequences are LGHNA and YSLEER. As DNA, the CDR3 is TGCGCCAGCAGCCAAGTTCCGGGACAGGGGTCCTATGGCTACACCTTC. Translating it yields CASSQVPGQGSYGYTF.

In its sample, this clonotype was seen a few times. The chain combines TRBV9 with TRBJ2-3; D gene uncertain. This CDR3 region has 15 residues. Trimming left V 3 bases short and J 4 bases short, with 15 bases between. Germline V gives CDR1 SGDLS, CDR2 YYNGEE. As DNA, the CDR3 is TGTGCCAGCAGCGACGGGCCCGATGGCCCAGATACGCAGTATTTT. It specifies CASSDGPDGPDTQYF.